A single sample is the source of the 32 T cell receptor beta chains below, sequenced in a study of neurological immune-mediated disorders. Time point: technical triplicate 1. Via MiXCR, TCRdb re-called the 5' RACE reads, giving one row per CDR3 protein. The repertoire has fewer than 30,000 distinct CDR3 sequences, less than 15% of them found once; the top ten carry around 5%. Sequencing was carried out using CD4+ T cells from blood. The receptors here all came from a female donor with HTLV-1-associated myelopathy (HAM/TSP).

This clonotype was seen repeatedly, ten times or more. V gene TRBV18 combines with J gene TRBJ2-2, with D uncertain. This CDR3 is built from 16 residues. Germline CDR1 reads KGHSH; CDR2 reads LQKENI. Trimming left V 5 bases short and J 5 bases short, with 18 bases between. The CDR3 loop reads CASSYSGPAGTGELFF. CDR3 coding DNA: TGTGCCAGCTCATATTCCGGACCAGCAGGAACCGGGGAGCTGTTTTTT.

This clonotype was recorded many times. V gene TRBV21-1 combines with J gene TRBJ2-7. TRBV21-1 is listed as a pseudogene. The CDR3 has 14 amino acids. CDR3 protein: CASTAAGVSYEQYF. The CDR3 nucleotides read TGTGCCAGCACGGCGGCCGGCGTCTCCTACGAGCAGTACTTC.

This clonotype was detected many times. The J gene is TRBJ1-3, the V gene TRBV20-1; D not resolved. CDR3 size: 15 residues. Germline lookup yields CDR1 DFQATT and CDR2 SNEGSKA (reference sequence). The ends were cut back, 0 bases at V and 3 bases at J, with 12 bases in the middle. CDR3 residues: CSARDHSGVGNTIYF. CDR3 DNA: TGCAGTGCTAGAGATCATTCTGGGGTTGGAAACACCATATATTTT.

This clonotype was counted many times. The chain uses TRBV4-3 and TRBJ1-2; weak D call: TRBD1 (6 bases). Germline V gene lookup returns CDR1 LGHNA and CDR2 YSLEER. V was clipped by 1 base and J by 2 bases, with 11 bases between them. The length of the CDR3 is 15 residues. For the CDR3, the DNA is TGCGCCAGCAGCCAAGTGAGCCAGGGGAACTATGGCTACACCTTC. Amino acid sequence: CASSQVSQGNYGYTF.

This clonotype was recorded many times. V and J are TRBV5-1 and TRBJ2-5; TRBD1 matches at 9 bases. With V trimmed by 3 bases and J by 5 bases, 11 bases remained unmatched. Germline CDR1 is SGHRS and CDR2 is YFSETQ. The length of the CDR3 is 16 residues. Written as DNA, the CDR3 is TGCGCCAGCAGCTCGAGGACAGGGGTAATAAGGGAGACCCAGTACTTC. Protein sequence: CASSSRTGVIRETQYF. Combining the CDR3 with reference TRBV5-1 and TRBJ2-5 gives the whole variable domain KAGVTQTPRYLIKTRGQQVTLSCSPISGHRSVSWYQQTPGQGLQFLFEYFSETQRNKGNFPGRFSGRQFSNSRSEMNVSTLELGDSALYLCASSSRTGVIRETQYFGPGTRLLVL.

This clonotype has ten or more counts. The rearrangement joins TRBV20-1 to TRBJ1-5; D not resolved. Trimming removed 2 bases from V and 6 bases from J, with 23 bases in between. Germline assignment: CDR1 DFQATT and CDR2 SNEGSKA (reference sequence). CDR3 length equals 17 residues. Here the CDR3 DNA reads TGCAGTGCTAGAAGAACCGAAGGTTCGAACCATCCTCAGCCCCAGCATTTT. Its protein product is CSARRTEGSNHPQPQHF.

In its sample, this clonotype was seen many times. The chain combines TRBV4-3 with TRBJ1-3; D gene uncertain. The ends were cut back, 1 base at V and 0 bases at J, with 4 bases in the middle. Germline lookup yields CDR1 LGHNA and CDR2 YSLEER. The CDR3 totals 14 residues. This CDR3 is CASSQVVSGNTIYF. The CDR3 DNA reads TGCGCCAGCAGCCAAGTGGTCTCTGGAAACACCATATATTTT.

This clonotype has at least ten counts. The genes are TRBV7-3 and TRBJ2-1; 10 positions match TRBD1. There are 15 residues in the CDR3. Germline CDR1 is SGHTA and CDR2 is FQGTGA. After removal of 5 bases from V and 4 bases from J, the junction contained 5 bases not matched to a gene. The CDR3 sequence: CASSVDRGDYNEQFF. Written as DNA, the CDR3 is TGTGCCAGCAGCGTGGACAGGGGGGATTACAATGAGCAGTTCTTC.

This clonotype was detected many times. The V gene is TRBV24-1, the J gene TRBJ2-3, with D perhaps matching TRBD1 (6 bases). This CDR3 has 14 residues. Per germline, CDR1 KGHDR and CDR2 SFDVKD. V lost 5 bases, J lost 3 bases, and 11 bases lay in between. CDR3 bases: TGTGCCACCAGTGCCCTGGGACATACAGATACGCAGTATTTT. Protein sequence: CATSALGHTDTQYF.

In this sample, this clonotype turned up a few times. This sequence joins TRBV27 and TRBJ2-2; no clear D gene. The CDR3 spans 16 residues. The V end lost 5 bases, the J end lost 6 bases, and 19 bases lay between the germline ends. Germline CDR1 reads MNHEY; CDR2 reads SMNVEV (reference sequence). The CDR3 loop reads CASSQQQVANAGELFF. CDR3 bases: TGTGCCAGCAGTCAACAACAAGTAGCTAACGCCGGGGAGCTGTTTTTT.

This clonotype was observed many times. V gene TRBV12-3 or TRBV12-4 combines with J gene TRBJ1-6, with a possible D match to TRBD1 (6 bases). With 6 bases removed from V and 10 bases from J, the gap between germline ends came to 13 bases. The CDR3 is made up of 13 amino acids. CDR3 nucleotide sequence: TGTGCCAGCAGCAAGGGGGGCCTGTCACCCCTCCACTTT. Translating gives CASSKGGLSPLHF.

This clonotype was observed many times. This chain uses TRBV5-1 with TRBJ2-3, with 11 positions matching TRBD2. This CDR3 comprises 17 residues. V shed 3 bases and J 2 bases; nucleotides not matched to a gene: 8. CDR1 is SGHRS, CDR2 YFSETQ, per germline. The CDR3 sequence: CASSSNLAGGSTDTQYF. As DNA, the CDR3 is TGCGCCAGCAGCTCCAACCTAGCGGGGGGCTCCACAGATACGCAGTATTTT. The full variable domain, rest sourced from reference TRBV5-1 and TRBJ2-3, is KAGVTQTPRYLIKTRGQQVTLSCSPISGHRSVSWYQQTPGQGLQFLFEYFSETQRNKGNFPGRFSGRQFSNSRSEMNVSTLELGDSALYLCASSSNLAGGSTDTQYFGPGTRLTVL.

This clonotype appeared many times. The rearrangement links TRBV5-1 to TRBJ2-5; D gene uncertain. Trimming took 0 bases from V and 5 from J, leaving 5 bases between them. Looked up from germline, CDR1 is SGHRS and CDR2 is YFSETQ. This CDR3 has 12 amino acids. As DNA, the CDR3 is TGCGCCAGCAGCTTGGGAAGGGAGACCCAGTACTTC. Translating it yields CASSLGRETQYF. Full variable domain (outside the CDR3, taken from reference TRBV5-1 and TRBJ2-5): KAGVTQTPRYLIKTRGQQVTLSCSPISGHRSVSWYQQTPGQGLQFLFEYFSETQRNKGNFPGRFSGRQFSNSRSEMNVSTLELGDSALYLCASSLGRETQYFGPGTRLLVL.

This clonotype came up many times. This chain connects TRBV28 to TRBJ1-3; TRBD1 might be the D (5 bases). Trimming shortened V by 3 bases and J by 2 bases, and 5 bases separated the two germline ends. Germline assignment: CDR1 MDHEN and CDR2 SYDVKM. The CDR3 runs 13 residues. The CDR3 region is CASSLDTGNTIYF. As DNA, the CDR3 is TGTGCCAGCAGTTTGGACACTGGAAACACCATATATTTT.

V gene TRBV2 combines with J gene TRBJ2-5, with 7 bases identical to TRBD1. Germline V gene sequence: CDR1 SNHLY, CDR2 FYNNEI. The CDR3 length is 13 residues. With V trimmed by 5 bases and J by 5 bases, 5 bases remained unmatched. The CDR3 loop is CASSSTGMETQYF. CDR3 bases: TGTGCCAGCAGTTCGACAGGGATGGAGACCCAGTACTTC.

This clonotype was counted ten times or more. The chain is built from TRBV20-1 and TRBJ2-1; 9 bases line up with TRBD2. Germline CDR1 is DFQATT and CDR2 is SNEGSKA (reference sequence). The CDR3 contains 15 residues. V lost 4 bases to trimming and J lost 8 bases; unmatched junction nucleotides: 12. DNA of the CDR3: TGCAGTGCTAAACTTAGCGGGGGCGGTCGGCATGAGCAGTTCTTC. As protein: CSAKLSGGGRHEQFF.

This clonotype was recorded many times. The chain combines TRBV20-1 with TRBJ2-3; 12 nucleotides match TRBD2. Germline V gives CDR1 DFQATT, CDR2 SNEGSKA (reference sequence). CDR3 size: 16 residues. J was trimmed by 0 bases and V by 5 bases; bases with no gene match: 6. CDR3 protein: CSAQGLAGLSTDTQYF. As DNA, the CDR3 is TGCAGTGCTCAGGGACTAGCGGGCTTGAGCACAGATACGCAGTATTTT.

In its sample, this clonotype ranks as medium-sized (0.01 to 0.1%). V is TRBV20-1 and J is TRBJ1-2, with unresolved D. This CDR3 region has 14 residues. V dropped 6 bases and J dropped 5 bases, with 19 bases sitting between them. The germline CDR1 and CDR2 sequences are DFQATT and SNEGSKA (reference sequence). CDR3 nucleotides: TGCAGTGCCAGCCTGCTTCGGTCCGGTTATGGCTACACCTTC. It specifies CSASLLRSGYGYTF.

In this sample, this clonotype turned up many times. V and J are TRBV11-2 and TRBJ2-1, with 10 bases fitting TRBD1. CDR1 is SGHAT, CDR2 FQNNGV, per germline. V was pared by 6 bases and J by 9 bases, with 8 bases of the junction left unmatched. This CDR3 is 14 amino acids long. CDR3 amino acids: CASSIGQGGREQFF. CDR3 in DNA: TGTGCCAGCAGTATAGGACAGGGGGGTCGTGAGCAGTTCTTC. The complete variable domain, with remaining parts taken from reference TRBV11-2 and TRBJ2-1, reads EAGVAQSPRYKIIEKRQSVAFWCNPISGHATLYWYQQILGQGPKLLIQFQNNGVVDDSQLPKDRFSAERLKGVDSTLKIQPAKLEDSAVYLCASSIGQGGREQFFGPGTRLTVL.

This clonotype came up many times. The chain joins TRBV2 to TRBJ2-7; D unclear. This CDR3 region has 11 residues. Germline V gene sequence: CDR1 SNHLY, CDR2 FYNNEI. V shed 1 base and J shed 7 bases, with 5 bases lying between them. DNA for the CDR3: TGTGCCAGCAGTGAAGTAAAGGAGCAGTACTTC. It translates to CASSEVKEQYF.

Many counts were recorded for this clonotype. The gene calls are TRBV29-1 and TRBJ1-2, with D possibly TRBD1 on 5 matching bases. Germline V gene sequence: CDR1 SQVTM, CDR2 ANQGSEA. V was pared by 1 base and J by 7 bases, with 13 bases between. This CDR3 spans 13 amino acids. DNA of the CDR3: TGCAGCGTTGAAGGGGGCGGGTCACCTGGCTACACCTTC. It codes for CSVEGGGSPGYTF.

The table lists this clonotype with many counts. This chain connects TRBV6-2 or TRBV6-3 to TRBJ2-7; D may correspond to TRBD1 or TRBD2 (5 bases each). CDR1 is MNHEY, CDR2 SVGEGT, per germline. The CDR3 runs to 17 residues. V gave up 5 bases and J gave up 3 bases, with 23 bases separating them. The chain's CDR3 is CASSELGPGQADYEQYF. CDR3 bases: TGTGCCAGCAGTGAATTGGGACCCGGCCAGGCGGACTACGAGCAGTACTTC.

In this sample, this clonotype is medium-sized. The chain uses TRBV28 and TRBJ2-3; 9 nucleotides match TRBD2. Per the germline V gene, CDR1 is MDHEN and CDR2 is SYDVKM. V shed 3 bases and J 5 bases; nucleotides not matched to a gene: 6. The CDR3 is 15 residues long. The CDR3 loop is CASSFGGGARDTQYF. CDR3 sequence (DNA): TGTGCCAGCAGTTTTGGCGGGGGGGCGAGAGATACGCAGTATTTT.

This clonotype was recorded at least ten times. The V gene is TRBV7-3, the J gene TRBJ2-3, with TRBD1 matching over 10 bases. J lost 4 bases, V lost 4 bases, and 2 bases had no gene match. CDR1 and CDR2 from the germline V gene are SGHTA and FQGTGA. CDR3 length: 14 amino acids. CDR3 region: CASSWTGGADTQYF. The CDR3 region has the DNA TGTGCCAGCAGCTGGACAGGGGGAGCAGATACGCAGTATTTT.

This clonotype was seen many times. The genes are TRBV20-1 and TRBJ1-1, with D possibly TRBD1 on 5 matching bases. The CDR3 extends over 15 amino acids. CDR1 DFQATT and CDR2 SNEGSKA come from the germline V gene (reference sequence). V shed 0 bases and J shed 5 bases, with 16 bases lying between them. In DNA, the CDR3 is TGCAGTGCTAGAGATGGGCAGGGAAGTGGGACTGAAGCTTTCTTT. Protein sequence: CSARDGQGSGTEAFF.

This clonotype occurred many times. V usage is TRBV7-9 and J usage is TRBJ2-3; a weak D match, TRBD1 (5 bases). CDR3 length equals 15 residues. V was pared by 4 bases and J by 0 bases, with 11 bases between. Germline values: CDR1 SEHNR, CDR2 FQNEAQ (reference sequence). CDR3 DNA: TGTGCCAGCAGCTCAGCGACAGTTAGCACAGATACGCAGTATTTT. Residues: CASSSATVSTDTQYF.

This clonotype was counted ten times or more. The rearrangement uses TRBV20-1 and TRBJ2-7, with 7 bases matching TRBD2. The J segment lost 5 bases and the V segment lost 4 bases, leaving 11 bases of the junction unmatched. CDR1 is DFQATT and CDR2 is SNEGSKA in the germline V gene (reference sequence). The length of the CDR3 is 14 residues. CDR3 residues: CSATLPGGVNEQYF. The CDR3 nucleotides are TGCAGTGCTACCCTGCCGGGAGGTGTGAACGAGCAGTACTTC.

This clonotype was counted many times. CDR3 sequence reads: CATRGRFAGELFF. The CDR3 nucleotides are TGTGCCACCAGGGGCCGTTTTGCCGGGGAGCTGTTTTTT. This chain joins TRBV28 and TRBJ2-2; possible D gene TRBD1, 6 bases. Looked up from germline, CDR1 is MDHEN and CDR2 is SYDVKM. V was cut by 10 bases and J by 6 bases, with 15 bases left in between. The CDR3 contains 13 residues.

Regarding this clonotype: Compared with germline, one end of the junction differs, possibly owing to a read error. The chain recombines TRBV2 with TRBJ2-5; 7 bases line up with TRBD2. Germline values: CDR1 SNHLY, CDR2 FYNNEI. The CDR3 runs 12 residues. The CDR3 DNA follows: TGTGCCAGCAGTGAAGGGCGGGAGACCAAGTACTTC. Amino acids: CASSEGRETKYF.

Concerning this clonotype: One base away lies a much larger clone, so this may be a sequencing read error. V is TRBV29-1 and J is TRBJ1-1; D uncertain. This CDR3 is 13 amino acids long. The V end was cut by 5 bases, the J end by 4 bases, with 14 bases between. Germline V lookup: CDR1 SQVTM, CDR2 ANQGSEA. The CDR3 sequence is CSVIGVGGTEAFF. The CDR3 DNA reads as TGCAGCGTTATTGGGGTCGGCGGCACTGAAGCTTTCTTT.

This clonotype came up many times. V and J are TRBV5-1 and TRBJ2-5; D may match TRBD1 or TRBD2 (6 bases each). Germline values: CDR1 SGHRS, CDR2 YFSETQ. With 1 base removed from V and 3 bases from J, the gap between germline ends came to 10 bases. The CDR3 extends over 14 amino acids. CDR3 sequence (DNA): TGCGCCAGCAGCTTGTCCGGGGGCGAAGAGACCCAGTACTTC. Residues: CASSLSGGEETQYF.

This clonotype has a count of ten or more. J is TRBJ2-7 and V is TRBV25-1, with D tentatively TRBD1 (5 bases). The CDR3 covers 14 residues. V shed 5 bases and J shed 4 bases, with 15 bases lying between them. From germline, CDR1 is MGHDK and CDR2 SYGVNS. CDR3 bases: TGTGCCAGCAGTCAGAAAGGGGCGCGGTACGAGCAGTACTTC. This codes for CASSQKGARYEQYF.